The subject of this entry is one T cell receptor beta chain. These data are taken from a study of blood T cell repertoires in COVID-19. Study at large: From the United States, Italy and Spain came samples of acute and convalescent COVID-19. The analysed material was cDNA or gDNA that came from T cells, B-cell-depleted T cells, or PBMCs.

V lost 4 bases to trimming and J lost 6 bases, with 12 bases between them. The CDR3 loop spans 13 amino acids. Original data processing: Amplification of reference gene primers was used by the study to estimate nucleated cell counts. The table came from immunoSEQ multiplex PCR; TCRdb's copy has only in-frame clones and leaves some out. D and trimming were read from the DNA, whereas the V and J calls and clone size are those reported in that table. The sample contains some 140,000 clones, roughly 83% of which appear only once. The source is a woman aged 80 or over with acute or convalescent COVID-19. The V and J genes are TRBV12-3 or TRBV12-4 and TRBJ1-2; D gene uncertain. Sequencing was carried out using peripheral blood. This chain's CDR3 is CASSSMGADGYTF. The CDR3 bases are TGTGCCAGCAGTTCGATGGGAGCGGATGGCTACACCTTC.